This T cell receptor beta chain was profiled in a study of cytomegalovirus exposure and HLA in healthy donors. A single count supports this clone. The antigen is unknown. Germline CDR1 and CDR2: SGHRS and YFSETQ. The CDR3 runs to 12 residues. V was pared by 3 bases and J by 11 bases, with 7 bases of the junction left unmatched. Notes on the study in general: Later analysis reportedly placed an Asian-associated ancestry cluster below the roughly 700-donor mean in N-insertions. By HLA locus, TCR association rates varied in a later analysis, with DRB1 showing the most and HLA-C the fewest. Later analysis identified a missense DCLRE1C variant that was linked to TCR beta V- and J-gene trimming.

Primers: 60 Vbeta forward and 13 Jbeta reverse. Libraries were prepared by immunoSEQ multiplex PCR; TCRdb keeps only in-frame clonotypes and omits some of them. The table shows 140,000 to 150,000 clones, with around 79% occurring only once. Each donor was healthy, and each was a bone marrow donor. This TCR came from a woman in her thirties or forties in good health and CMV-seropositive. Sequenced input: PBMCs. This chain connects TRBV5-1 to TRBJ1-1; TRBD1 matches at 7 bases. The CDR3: CASSYGQEAAFF. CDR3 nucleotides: TGCGCCAGCAGCTATGGACAGGAGGCCGCTTTCTTT. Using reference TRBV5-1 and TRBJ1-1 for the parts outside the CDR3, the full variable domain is KAGVTQTPRYLIKTRGQQVTLSCSPISGHRSVSWYQQTPGQGLQFLFEYFSETQRNKGNFPGRFSGRQFSNSRSEMNVSTLELGDSALYLCASSYGQEAAFFGQGTRLTVV.